This record looks at one TCR beta chain sequence and its context. Antigen: not known. The record originates from a study of CD8 T cells in ankylosing spondylitis. Making use of molecular barcodes, quantitative 5'-RACE generated TCR beta libraries. A single record per CDR3 protein comes from TCRdb applying MiXCR to the 5' RACE reads. The sample records approximately 140,000 distinct CDR3 sequences, roughly 44% being singletons. The study, taken as a whole, reports: A TCR beta motif of roughly eight highly homologous variants seemed to mark ankylosing spondylitis blood. Relatively scarce in peripheral blood, disease-linked clones were CD8+. Significantly higher representation of disease-linked clones was reported for matched ankylosing spondylitis synovial fluid.

Sequencing input: synovial fluid, either unsorted or a sorted T cell fraction (not recorded which). This clonotype was sampled from a male donor with ankylosing spondylitis.

The DNA of the CDR3 is TGTGCCAGCAGCCCCGCCCCCTTGCGGGGGGGCCCTGGTACGCAGTATTTT. As protein: CASSPAPLRGGPGTQYF. The rearrangement joins TRBV12-3 or TRBV12-4 to TRBJ2-3; TRBD2 aligns across 9 bases. This CDR3 contains 17 residues. V gave up 6 bases and J gave up 8 bases; unmatched junction bases: 18.